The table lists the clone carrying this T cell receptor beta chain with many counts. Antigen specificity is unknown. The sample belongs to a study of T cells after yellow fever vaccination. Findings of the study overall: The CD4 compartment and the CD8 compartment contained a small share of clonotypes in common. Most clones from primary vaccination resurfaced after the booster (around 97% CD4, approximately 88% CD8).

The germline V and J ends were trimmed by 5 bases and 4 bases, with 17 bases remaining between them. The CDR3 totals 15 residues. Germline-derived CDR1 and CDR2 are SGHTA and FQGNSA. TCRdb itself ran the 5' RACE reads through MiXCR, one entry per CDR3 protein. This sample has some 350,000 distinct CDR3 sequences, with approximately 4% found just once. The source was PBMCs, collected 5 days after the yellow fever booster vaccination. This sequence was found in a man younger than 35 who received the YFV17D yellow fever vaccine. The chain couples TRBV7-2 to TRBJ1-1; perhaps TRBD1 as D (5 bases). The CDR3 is CASSPQAIGATEAFF. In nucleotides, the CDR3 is TGTGCCAGCAGCCCACAGGCCATTGGGGCCACTGAAGCTTTCTTT.